A selection of T cell receptor beta chains follows, all from one sample in a study of siplizumab effects on memory and regulatory T cells. Libraries were prepared by immunoSEQ multiplex PCR; TCRdb keeps only in-frame clonotypes and omits some of them. The table lists approximately 100,000 clones, over 85% of them singletons, with roughly 0.17% in the top ten. Sequencing was carried out using non-Treg CD4+ T cells sorted from blood. The source is a human donor in good health. CDR3s include the opening cysteine and the closing phenylalanine or tryptophan. D genes are given only for firm matches. Expanded clones get a size class; other rows say once, few or many, or leave the size out.

D: TRBD1; J: TRBJ1-6; V: TRBV9; size: few; DNA: TGTGCCAGCAGCGTAGCGCCCACAGGGGACACCTATAATTCACCCCTCCACTTT; CDR3: CASSVAPTGDTYNSPLHF
D: NA; J: TRBJ2-1; V: TRBV7-2; size: NA; DNA: TGTGCCAGCAGCTCCGCTGGGGGAACCTACAATGAGCAGTTCTTC; CDR3: CASSSAGGTYNEQFF
D: NA; J: TRBJ1-4; V: TRBV7-2; size: NA; DNA: TGTGCCAGCAGCTTAGCAGGTGCAACTAATGAAAAACTGTTTTTT; CDR3: CASSLAGATNEKLFF
D: TRBD2; J: TRBJ2-3; V: TRBV10-3; size: NA; DNA: TGTGCCATCAGTCGACTAGCGGGGGGGAAAGATACGCAGTATTTT; CDR3: CAISRLAGGKDTQYF
D: TRBD2; J: TRBJ2-2; V: TRBV7-9; size: NA; DNA: TGTGCCAGCAGACTAGCGGGGGCGAACACCGGGGAGCTGTTTTTT; CDR3: CASRLAGANTGELFF
D: NA; J: TRBJ1-1; V: TRBV18; size: NA; DNA: TGTGCCAGCTCACCACAAGACGTTGGGGCTTTCTTT; CDR3: CASSPQDVGAFF
D: NA; J: TRBJ2-5; V: TRBV28; size: NA; DNA: TGTGCCAGCAGAACAGAGGAGACCCAGTACTTC; CDR3: CASRTEETQYF
D: NA; J: TRBJ2-7; V: TRBV5-1; size: NA; DNA: TGCGCCAGCAGCTTGACCCTGAACTACGAGCAGTACTTC; CDR3: CASSLTLNYEQYF
D: NA; J: TRBJ2-1; V: TRBV11-3; size: NA; DNA: TGTGCCAGCAGTTTGGGCGGTCAACGGGACAATGAGCAGTTCTTC; CDR3: CASSLGGQRDNEQFF
D: TRBD1; J: TRBJ2-4; V: TRBV10-2; size: NA; DNA: TGCGCCAGCAGTGCAGGGACAGGGCGGGTGTCTTGGTACTTC; CDR3: CASSAGTGRVSWYF
D: NA; J: TRBJ1-1; V: TRBV20-1; size: NA; DNA: TGCAGTGCTACGGGGAACACTGAAGCTTTCTTT; CDR3: CSATGNTEAFF
D: NA; J: TRBJ2-7; V: TRBV6-5; size: NA; DNA: TGTGCCAGCAGGAGAACAGGGTTCACCTACGAGCAGTACTTC; CDR3: CASRRTGFTYEQYF
D: NA; J: TRBJ2-1; V: TRBV7-2; size: once; DNA: TGTGCCAGCAGCTTTCAACTATACACAGGGTACAATGAGCAGTTCTTC; CDR3: CASSFQLYTGYNEQFF
D: NA; J: TRBJ1-2; V: TRBV5-6; size: NA; DNA: TGTGCCAGCAGCTTTTCCGGGACTGACTATGGCTACACCTTC; CDR3: CASSFSGTDYGYTF
D: NA; J: TRBJ2-3; V: TRBV5-6; size: NA; DNA: TGTGCCAGCAGCTGGGGGGAGAGCACCCTGGGCACAGATACGCAGTATTTT; CDR3: CASSWGESTLGTDTQYF
D: TRBD2; J: TRBJ2-7; V: TRBV28; size: once; DNA: TGTGCCAGCAGCCCGAGCGGGGCTGCCCACTACGAGCAGTACTTC; CDR3: CASSPSGAAHYEQYF
D: TRBD1; J: TRBJ1-2; V: TRBV25-1; size: NA; DNA: TGTGCCAGCAGTGAAGGACAGGGGGCGAGCAACTATGGCTACACCTTC; CDR3: CASSEGQGASNYGYTF
D: NA; J: TRBJ1-3; V: TRBV6-5; size: once; DNA: TGTGCCAGCAGTTACTCGCCAGGGGAGAACACCATATATTTT; CDR3: CASSYSPGENTIYF
D: NA; J: TRBJ2-4; V: TRBV30; size: NA; DNA: TGTGCCTGGAGTGTAGAAGGGCGGGCTCAGTACTTC; CDR3: CAWSVEGRAQYF
D: NA; J: TRBJ1-5; V: TRBV4-1; size: NA; DNA: TGCGCCAGCAGCCAAGGGAGGGCTCGTACGAGCAATCAGCCCCAGCATTTT; CDR3: CASSQGRARTSNQPQHF
D: TRBD2; J: TRBJ2-1; V: TRBV19; size: NA; DNA: TGTGCCAGTAGTATCCTAGCGGGGGGGAGGACTGCCGAGCAGTTCTTC; CDR3: CASSILAGGRTAEQFF
D: NA; J: TRBJ1-2; V: TRBV30; size: NA; DNA: TGTGCCTGGGAATCGGGGGGAAACTATGGCTACACCTTC; CDR3: CAWESGGNYGYTF
D: NA; J: TRBJ2-5; V: TRBV15; size: NA; DNA: TGTGCCACCAGTGGACGGAACCAAGAGACCCAGTACTTC; CDR3: CATSGRNQETQYF
D: NA; J: TRBJ2-3; V: TRBV9; size: NA; DNA: TGTGCCAGCAGCGCTGACCCGGGGGCTCCAGATACGCAGTATTTT; CDR3: CASSADPGAPDTQYF
D: TRBD2; J: TRBJ2-1; V: TRBV7-2; size: NA; DNA: TGTGCCAGCAGCAGGAGCGGGGGTCTTTCCTACAATGAGCAGTTCTTC; CDR3: CASSRSGGLSYNEQFF
D: NA; J: TRBJ2-3; V: TRBV27; size: NA; DNA: TGTGCCAGCAGTCTCCTGGATGGGTCAGCCGGAACAGATACGCAGTATTTT; CDR3: CASSLLDGSAGTDTQYF